This entry is about one T cell receptor beta chain. V lost 4 bases and J lost 2; bases outside the gene matches: 4. This CDR3 has 15 amino acids. CDR1 is SGDLS, CDR2 YYNGEE, per germline. The record originates from a study of blood T cell repertoires in COVID-19. As for the study in general: The analysed material was cDNA or gDNA that came from T cells, B-cell-depleted T cells, or PBMCs.

Method: immunoSEQ multiplex PCR; TCRdb's copy keeps in-frame clones and lacks some. The sample lists hundreds of thousands of clones; around 92% were seen once. Sequencing was carried out using peripheral blood. V usage is TRBV9 and J usage is TRBJ2-1; 9 bases are shared with TRBD2. This TCR derives from a woman in her twenties or thirties with COVID-19, enrolled during active disease. The CDR3: CASSPSGAAYNEQFF. The DNA of the CDR3 is TGTGCCAGCAGCCCTAGCGGGGCCGCCTACAATGAGCAGTTCTTC.